Described below is a single TCR beta chain sequence and its context. Its specific antigen is unknown. Nothing much larger sits one base from this clone, and base qualities are not available. The donors were healthy, HIV-negative adults with no recently reported acute infections or vaccinations. Only Caucasian adults living in Nashville, Tennessee, USA were represented among the donors. For unsorted samples, tens of millions of PBMCs were counted, and genomic DNA was extracted using the QIAamp DNA Blood Mini kit. Blood was collected by leukapheresis, and PBMCs were isolated by Ficoll-Histopaque density gradient centrifugation and then cryopreserved in liquid nitrogen vapor phase. This specimen comes from a study of shared clonotypes between healthy human individuals (dated by TCRdb to the early 2020s). Looking at the study overall: Three men and two women, aged 18 to 49 years, made up the cohort. Blood TCR repertoires of a handful of healthy adults were deeply sequenced to estimate repertoire size and the extent of clonotype sharing between individuals. To increase sequencing depth and limit assay-specific biases, different laboratories used diverse techniques to prepare libraries and sequence TCR repertoires. Leukapheresis yielded between about 0.8 and 8.9 billion PBMCs per donor.

Germline trimming amounts to 2 bases on V and 6 bases on J, with 7 as the count of junction bases outside the gene matches. The CDR3 spans 17 residues, from the cysteine through the phenylalanine. Only the CDR3 portion is preserved as DNA: 51 bases, with reading frame beginning at the first base. The full study reports these points: Only blood was sampled, and tissue TCR repertoires likely differ from those in blood. The genetic and exposure-history diversity represented was limited by the small number of donors. Based on pairwise subsampling, the degree of clonotype sharing among donors was expected to be affected by sequencing depth.

TCR CDR3 regions were amplified from genomic DNA by multiplex PCR using the deep immunoSEQ assay. For each cell subset, the extracted genomic DNA was distributed evenly across all wells of several immunoSEQ 96-well plates, and each plate served as one replicate. For unsorted PBMC, each replicate PCR was loaded with 300 to 350 ng genomic DNA, equivalent to some 27,000 T cell genomes. Ten immunoSEQ deep assay plates were used to sequence the unsorted PBMC genomic DNA. The purified libraries were quantified using a Qubit 3.0 fluorometer, sized with a Bioanalyzer 2100, and then quantified again using the KAPA Library Quantification kit. Every immunoSEQ 96-well plate was sequenced on a separate single-read 150-cycle Illumina NextSeq 550 flow cell. Under the source paper's analysis protocol: Because only junctional sequences without quality scores were contained in the immunoSEQ output, filtering matching that applied to full-length reads could not be performed. Sequences were annotated with PyIR, a Python wrapper for IgBLAST v1.9, and V/J genes and CDR3 were assigned using IMGT germline references. Reads were removed for weak V/J assignments (E-value above 1e-6), missing CDR3, stop codons, out-of-frame junctions, or ambiguous translated residues. V3J clonotypes were defined by identical inferred V gene, J gene, and CDR3 amino acid sequence. To compute the percentage overlap between repertoires, the number of shared unique clonotypes was divided by the size of the smaller repertoire. Three approaches were used to assess repertoire richness: RTK rarefaction, the Chao1 estimator, and Recon v2.1 estimates of unobserved clonotypes. The clones in this table, taken by TCRdb from immuneACCESS, are in-frame only. Not every clone is retained; where verified, under half of the shortfall comes from an unresolved V gene, and the cause of the rest is unknown. V and J calls plus clone size are reproduced from that table; the DNA served to infer D and trimming. This sample lists roughly 500,000 clones; around 79% were detected once. The leading ten clones occupy over 10% of the sample.

The clonotype originates from a woman in her forties in good health. Some clones in this sample may be carry-over from other donors' samples. Here the chain combines TRBV6-7 and TRBJ2-2; 12 of the junction bases match TRBD2. TRBV6-7 is treated as an ORF (open reading frame) with a function not yet certain. Sample: PBMCs. The CDR3 protein sequence reads: CASSYPTTSGSPGELFF. The DNA reads TGTGCCAGCAGTTACCCAACGACTAGCGGGAGTCCCGGGGAGCTGTTTTTT.